These 3 T cell receptor beta chains came from one sample sequenced in a study of blood T cell repertoires in COVID-19. Generated by immunoSEQ multiplex PCR, the TCRdb table keeps only in-frame clones and is missing some. The sample has 140,000 or so clones, more than 75% seen once; the top ten hold about 2.8%. The sample was peripheral blood. The receptors here all came from a human donor with acute or convalescent COVID-19. The donor label of this sample is uncertain.

This rearrangement joins TRBV5-6 to TRBJ2-7; 8 bases agree with TRBD1. Germline values: CDR1 SGHDT, CDR2 YYEEEE. This CDR3 is 14 amino acids long. After removal of 3 bases from V and 5 bases from J, the junction contained 7 bases not matched to a gene. CDR3 region: CASSYGQGWNEQYV. DNA of the CDR3: TGTGCCAGCAGCTACGGACAGGGATGGAACGAGCAGTACGTC.

The rearrangement uses TRBV9 and TRBJ2-3, with TRBD2 matching over 10 bases. The CDR3 loop spans 15 amino acids. Looked up from germline, CDR1 is SGDLS and CDR2 is YYNGEE. The J segment lost 2 bases and the V segment lost 3 bases, leaving 3 bases of the junction unmatched. Here the CDR3 DNA reads TGTGCCAGCAGCGCAGGGACTAGCGCCACAGATACGCAGTATTTT. As protein: CASSAGTSATDTQYF.

The chain carries TRBV7-6 and TRBJ2-7, with 9 nucleotides matching TRBD1. The CDR3 totals 14 residues. The V and J ends lost 6 bases and 3 bases, in that order; junction bases with no gene match: 6. In germline, CDR1 is SGHVS, CDR2 FNYEAQ. Written as DNA, the CDR3 is TGTGCCAGCAGTCATGACAGGGGGGGCTACGAGCAGTACTTC. Translation gives CASSHDRGGYEQYF.